The present entry profiles one T cell receptor beta chain with its context. Its antigen is unidentified. This specimen belongs to a study of cytotoxic CD8 clonotypes in ibrutinib-treated CLL. Across the study: Of a cohort that held around 10 relapsed/refractory and fewer than 16 treatment-naive patients, 17 to 18 were IGHV unmutated. Study conclusions and caveats: Among the clonotypes, public ones were uncommon and contracted or held stable on treatment.

Measured with immunoSEQ multiplex PCR; TCRdb has only the in-frame clones, and not every one. Here the sample spans roughly 45,000 clones, over 60% being singletons. PBMCs that had been cryopreserved were the source of roughly 2 micrograms of genomic DNA for TCR beta libraries. Per the germline V gene, CDR1 is SGDLS and CDR2 is YYNGEE. The CDR3 spans 16 residues. The ends lost 2 bases at V and 2 bases at J; junction bases unmatched: 3. V usage is TRBV9 and J usage is TRBJ2-3; TRBD2 agrees at 12 bases. The sequence came from a human donor with chronic lymphocytic leukemia. Sequencing was performed on PBMCs, taken after 24 months of ibrutinib treatment. In DNA, the CDR3 is TGTGCCAGCAGCGTGGGACTAGCGGGCTTCACAGATACGCAGTATTTT. Translating gives CASSVGLAGFTDTQYF. The full variable domain, completed using reference TRBV9 and TRBJ2-3, is DSGVTQTPKHLITATGQRVTLRCSPRSGDLSVYWYQQSLDQGLQFLIQYYNGEERAKGNILERFSAQQFPDLHSELNLSSLELGDSALYFCASSVGLAGFTDTQYFGPGTRLTVL.